These T cell receptor beta chains were read from a single sample in a study of cytomegalovirus exposure and HLA in healthy donors. Assay used: immunoSEQ multiplex PCR; TCRdb lists only in-frame clones, some missing. The sample shows around 130,000 clones, about 75% of them seen only once. The sequencing input was PBMCs. The receptors stem from a woman aged 40 to 50 in good health and CMV-seropositive. Both conserved end residues are part of each CDR3. The D gene is left open where the match is weak. Clone size is shown for a subset of rows, as once, few, many or a class of expanded clone.

j_call d_call v_call clone_size cdr3_aa cdr3_nt
TRBJ1-3 NA TRBV30 NA CAWSWGKGNTIYF TGTGCCTGGAGTTGGGGCAAGGGAAACACCATATATTTT
TRBJ2-1 TRBD2 TRBV4-1 NA CASSHGLAGVSYNEQFF TGCGCCAGCAGCCACGGACTAGCGGGAGTGTCCTACAATGAGCAGTTCTTC
TRBJ2-1 TRBD2 TRBV6-5 NA CASSYSRLAGNEQFF TGTGCCAGCAGTTACAGCCGACTAGCAGGGAATGAGCAGTTCTTC
TRBJ1-1 TRBD1 TRBV19 few CASRDRELTEAFF TGTGCCAGTAGGGACAGGGAACTTACTGAAGCTTTCTTT
TRBJ2-7 TRBD1 TRBV5-4 NA CASSQGTGFSYEQYF TGTGCCAGCAGCCAAGGGACAGGGTTCTCCTACGAGCAGTACTTC
TRBJ2-3 NA TRBV27 NA CASSWKVAAGTDTQYF TGTGCCAGCAGTTGGAAAGTAGCAGCTGGCACAGATACGCAGTATTTT
TRBJ1-2 TRBD1 TRBV19 once CASSFDRASLYGYTF TGTGCCAGTAGCTTCGACAGGGCATCCCTCTATGGCTACACCTTC
TRBJ1-2 TRBD1 TRBV4-3 NA CASSQGQGFAGWGYTF TGCGCCAGCAGCCAAGGACAGGGCTTTGCGGGATGGGGCTACACCTTC
TRBJ1-1 TRBD1 TRBV18 once CASSITGGRTEAFF TGTGCCAGCTCAATAACAGGGGGCCGTACTGAAGCTTTCTTT
TRBJ2-7 TRBD1 TRBV4-3 NA CASSRMTGGSYEQYF TGCGCCAGCAGCCGCATGACAGGGGGATCCTACGAGCAGTACTTC
TRBJ2-7 TRBD2 TRBV9 NA CASSVVTSGSEVIEQYF TGTGCCAGCAGCGTAGTGACTAGCGGGAGTGAGGTGATAGAGCAGTACTTC
TRBJ1-1 NA TRBV9 few CASSVDRVETEAFF TGTGCCAGCAGCGTAGACAGGGTAGAGACTGAAGCTTTCTTT
TRBJ1-1 TRBD1 TRBV9 NA CASSVGPWTGGVDTEAFF TGTGCCAGCAGCGTAGGTCCTTGGACAGGGGGCGTAGACACTGAAGCTTTCTTT
TRBJ2-1 NA TRBV2 NA CASSEGGHEQFF TGTGCCAGCAGTGAGGGAGGTCATGAGCAGTTCTTC
TRBJ2-3 TRBD1 TRBV7-2 NA CASSPRTGGTDTQYF TGTGCCAGCAGCCCACGAACAGGGGGCACAGATACGCAGTATTTT
TRBJ1-1 NA TRBV6-5 NA CASSYMRGGNTEAFF TGTGCCAGCAGTTACATGAGGGGGGGGAACACTGAAGCTTTCTTT
TRBJ2-7 TRBD2 TRBV7-2 NA CASSLAGVDEQYF TGTGCCAGCAGCCTAGCGGGAGTCGACGAGCAGTACTTC
TRBJ1-2 TRBD1 TRBV18 NA CASSPDRANYGYTF TGTGCCAGCTCACCTGACAGGGCGAACTATGGCTACACCTTC
TRBJ2-7 TRBD1 TRBV6-6 few CASSYFTGTGVEEQYF TGTGCCAGCAGTTACTTCACCGGGACAGGGGTGGAAGAGCAGTACTTC
TRBJ2-1 NA TRBV27 NA CASSPLLVGKTEQFF TGTGCCAGCAGTCCCCTACTAGTAGGGAAGACTGAGCAGTTCTTC
TRBJ1-6 NA TRBV6-1 once CASSEIDSDPLHF TGTGCCAGCAGTGAAATCGACAGCGACCCCCTCCACTTT
TRBJ2-3 TRBD2 TRBV5-1 NA CASRESGVITDTQYF TGCGCCAGCAGAGAAAGCGGGGTAATCACAGATACGCAGTATTTT
TRBJ2-7 NA TRBV28 few CASSLMSPYEQYF TGTGCCAGCAGTTTAATGAGTCCCTACGAGCAGTACTTC
TRBJ1-1 TRBD1 TRBV5-6 NA CASSLRTGVGNTEAFF TGTGCCAGCAGCTTACGTACAGGGGTTGGTAACACTGAAGCTTTCTTT
TRBJ2-7 TRBD1 TRBV4-3 NA CASSQDRGMSYEQYF TGCGCCAGCAGCCAAGACAGGGGGATGAGCTACGAGCAGTACTTC
TRBJ2-1 TRBD2 TRBV27 NA CASSLGTSGGYNEQFF TGTGCCAGCAGTTTAGGGACTAGCGGGGGCTACAATGAGCAGTTCTTC
TRBJ1-3 TRBD1 TRBV28 NA CASRIQGSGNTIYF TGTGCCAGCAGGATACAGGGGTCTGGAAACACCATATATTTT
TRBJ1-2 TRBD1 TRBV4-1 NA CASSQGQGARGYTF TGCGCCAGCAGCCAAGGACAGGGGGCGCGGGGCTACACCTTC